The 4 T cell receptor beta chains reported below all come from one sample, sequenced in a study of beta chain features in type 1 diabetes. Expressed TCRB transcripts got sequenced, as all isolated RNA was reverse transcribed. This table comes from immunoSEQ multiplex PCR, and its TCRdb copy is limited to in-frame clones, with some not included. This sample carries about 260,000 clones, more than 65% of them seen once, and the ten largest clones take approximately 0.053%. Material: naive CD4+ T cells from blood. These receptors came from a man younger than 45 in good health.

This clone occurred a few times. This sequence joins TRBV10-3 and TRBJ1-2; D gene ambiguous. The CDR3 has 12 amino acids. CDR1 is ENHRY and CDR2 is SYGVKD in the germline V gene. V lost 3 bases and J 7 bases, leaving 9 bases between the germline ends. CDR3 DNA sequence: TGTGCCATCAGTGAAACCTACCGTGGCTACACCTTC. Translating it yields CAISETYRGYTF.

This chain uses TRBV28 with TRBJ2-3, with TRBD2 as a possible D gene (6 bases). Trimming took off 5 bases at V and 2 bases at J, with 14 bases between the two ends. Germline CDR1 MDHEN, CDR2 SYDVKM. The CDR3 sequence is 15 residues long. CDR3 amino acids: CASSPSAGYTDTQYF. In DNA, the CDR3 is TGTGCCAGCAGTCCATCAGCGGGCTACACAGATACGCAGTATTTT.

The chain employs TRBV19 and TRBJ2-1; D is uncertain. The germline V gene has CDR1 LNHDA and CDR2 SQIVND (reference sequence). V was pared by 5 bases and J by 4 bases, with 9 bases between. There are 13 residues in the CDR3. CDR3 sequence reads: CASSWVGYNEQFF. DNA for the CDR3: TGTGCCAGTAGTTGGGTAGGATACAATGAGCAGTTCTTC.

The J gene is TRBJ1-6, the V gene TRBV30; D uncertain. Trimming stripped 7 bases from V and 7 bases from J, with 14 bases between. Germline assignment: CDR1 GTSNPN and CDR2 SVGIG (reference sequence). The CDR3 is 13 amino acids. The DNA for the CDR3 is TGTGCCTCCACGGGGAGGGTAAATTCACCCCTCCACTTT. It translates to CASTGRVNSPLHF.